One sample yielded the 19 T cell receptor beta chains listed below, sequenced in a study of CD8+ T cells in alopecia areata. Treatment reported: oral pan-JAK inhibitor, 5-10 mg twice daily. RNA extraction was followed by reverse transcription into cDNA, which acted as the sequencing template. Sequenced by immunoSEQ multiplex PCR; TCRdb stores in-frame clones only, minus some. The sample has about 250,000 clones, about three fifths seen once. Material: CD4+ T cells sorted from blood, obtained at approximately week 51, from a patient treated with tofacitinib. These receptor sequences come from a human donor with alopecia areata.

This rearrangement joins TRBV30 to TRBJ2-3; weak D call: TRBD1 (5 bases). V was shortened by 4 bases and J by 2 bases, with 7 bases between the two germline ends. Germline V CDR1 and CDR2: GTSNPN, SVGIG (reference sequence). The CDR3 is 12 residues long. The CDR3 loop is CAWMGLTDTQYF. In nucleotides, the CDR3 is TGTGCCTGGATGGGGCTCACAGATACGCAGTATTTT.

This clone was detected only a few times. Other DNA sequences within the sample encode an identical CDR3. The DNA for the CDR3 is TGCGCCAGCAGCTTAGGGAACACCTACGAGCAGTACTTC. Translated: CASSLGNTYEQYF. This chain connects TRBV5-1 to TRBJ2-7; D is uncertain. Germline V CDR1 and CDR2: SGHRS, YFSETQ. V lost 2 bases and J lost 2, with 8 bases in between. The CDR3 is made up of 13 amino acids.

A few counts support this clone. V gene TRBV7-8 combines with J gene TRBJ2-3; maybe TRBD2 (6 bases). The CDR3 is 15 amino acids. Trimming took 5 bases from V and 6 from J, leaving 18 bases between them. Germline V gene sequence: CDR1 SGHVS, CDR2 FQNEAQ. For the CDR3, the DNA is TGTGCCAGCAGCCCCCGTCGGAGGGTAGAGGATACGCAGTATTTT. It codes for CASSPRRRVEDTQYF. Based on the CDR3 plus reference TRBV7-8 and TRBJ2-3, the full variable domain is GAGVSQSPRYKVAKRGQDVALRCDPISGHVSLFWYQQALGQGPEFLTYFQNEAQLDKSGLPSDRFFAERPEGSVSTLKIQRTQQEDSAVYLCASSPRRRVEDTQYFGPGTRLTVL.

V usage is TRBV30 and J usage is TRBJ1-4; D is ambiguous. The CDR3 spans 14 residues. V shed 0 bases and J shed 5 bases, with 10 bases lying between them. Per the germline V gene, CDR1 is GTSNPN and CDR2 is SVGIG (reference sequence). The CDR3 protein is CAWSVRQKNEKLFF. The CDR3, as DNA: TGTGCCTGGAGTGTTCGGCAGAAGAATGAAAAACTGTTTTTT.

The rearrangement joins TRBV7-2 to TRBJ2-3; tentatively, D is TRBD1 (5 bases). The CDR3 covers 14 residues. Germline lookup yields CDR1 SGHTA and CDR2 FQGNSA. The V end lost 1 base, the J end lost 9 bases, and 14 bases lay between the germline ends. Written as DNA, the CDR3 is TGTGCCAGCAGCTTAGACCCAGGGCGGATCACGCAGTATTTT. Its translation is CASSLDPGRITQYF.

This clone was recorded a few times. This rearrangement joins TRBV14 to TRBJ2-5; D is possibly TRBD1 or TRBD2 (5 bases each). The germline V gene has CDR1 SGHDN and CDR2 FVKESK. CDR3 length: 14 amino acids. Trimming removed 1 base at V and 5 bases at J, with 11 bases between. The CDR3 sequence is CASSQGVWGETQYF. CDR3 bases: TGTGCCAGCAGCCAAGGGGTCTGGGGGGAGACCCAGTACTTC. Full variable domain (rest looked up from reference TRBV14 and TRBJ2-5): EAGVTQFPSHSVIEKGQTVTLRCDPISGHDNLYWYRRVMGKEIKFLLHFVKESKQDESGMPNNRFLAERTGGTYSTLKVQPAELEDSGVYFCASSQGVWGETQYFGPGTRLLVL.

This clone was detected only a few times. CDR3 in amino acids: CASSRPQLKSPLHF. Written as DNA, the CDR3 is TGTGCCAGCAGTCGTCCCCAACTGAAATCACCCCTCCACTTT. This chain connects TRBV6-5 to TRBJ1-6, with unresolved D. Germline CDR1 reads MNHEY; CDR2 reads SVGAGI. V shed 5 bases and J shed 10 bases, with 15 bases lying between them. The CDR3 is 14 amino acids.

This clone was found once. CDR3 coding DNA: TGCGCCAGCAGCGGAGGTCTAGCGGTGAACAATGAGCAGTTCTTC. It translates to CASSGGLAVNNEQFF. The chain employs TRBV5-1 and TRBJ2-1, with 7 bases lining up with TRBD2. Germline loops: CDR1 SGHRS, CDR2 YFSETQ. V shed 4 bases and J 5 bases; nucleotides not matched to a gene: 9. This CDR3 has 15 residues.

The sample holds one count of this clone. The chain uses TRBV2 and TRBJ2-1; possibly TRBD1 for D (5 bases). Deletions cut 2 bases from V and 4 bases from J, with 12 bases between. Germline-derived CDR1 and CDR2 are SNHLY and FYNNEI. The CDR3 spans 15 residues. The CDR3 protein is CASSEQGSIYNEQFF. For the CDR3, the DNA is TGTGCCAGCAGTGAACAGGGATCCATTTACAATGAGCAGTTCTTC.

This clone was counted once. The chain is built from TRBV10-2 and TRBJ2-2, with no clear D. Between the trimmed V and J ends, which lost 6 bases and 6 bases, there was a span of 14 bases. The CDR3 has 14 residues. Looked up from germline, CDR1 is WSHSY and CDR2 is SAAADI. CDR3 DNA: TGCGCCAGCAGGTTGGGGATTCTCTCCGGGGAGCTGTTTTTT. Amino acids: CASRLGILSGELFF.

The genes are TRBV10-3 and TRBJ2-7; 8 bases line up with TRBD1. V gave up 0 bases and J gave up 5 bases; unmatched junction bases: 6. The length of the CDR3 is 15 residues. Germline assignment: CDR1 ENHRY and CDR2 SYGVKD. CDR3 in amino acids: CAISESGQGPHEQYF. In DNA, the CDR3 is TGTGCCATCAGTGAGTCAGGACAGGGTCCCCACGAGCAGTACTTC.

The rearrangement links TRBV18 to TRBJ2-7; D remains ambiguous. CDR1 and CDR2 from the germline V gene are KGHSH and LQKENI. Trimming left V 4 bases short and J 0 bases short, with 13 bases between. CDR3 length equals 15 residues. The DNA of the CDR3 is TGTGCCAGCTCACTGCAGACGTTGAGCTCCTACGAGCAGTACTTC. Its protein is CASSLQTLSSYEQYF.

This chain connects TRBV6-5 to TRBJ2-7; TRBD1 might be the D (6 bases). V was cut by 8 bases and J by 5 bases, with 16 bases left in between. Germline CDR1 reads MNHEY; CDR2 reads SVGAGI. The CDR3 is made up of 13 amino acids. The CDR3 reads CASARTGRDEQYF. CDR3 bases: TGTGCCAGCGCGCGTACAGGGCGGGACGAGCAGTACTTC.

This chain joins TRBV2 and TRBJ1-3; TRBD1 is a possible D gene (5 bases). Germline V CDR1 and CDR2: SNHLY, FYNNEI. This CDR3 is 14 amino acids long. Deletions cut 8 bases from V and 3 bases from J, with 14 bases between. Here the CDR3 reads CASRTNGGGNTIYF. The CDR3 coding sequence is TGTGCCAGCCGCACCAACGGGGGTGGAAACACCATATATTTT.

The CDR3 region has the DNA TGTGCCAGCAGTGAATCAGGGTTCAATGAGCAGTTCTTC. Translation: CASSESGFNEQFF. The chain employs TRBV25-1 and TRBJ2-1; TRBD1 is a possible D gene (5 bases). Germline CDR1 MGHDK, CDR2 SYGVNS. Trimming stripped 1 base from V and 6 bases from J, with 7 bases between. The CDR3 loop spans 13 amino acids.

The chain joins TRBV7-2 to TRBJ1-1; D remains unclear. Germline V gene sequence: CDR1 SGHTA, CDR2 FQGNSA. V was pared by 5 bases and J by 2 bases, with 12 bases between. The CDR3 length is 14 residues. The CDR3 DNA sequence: TGTGCCAGCAGCGCGCGACGGGGAAACACTGAAGCTTTCTTT. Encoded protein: CASSARRGNTEAFF.

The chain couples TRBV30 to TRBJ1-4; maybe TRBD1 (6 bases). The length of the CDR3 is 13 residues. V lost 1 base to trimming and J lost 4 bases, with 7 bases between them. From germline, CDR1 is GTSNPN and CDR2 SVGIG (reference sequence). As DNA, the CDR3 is TGTGCCTGGAGTGGGACAGTTAATGAAAAACTGTTTTTT. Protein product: CAWSGTVNEKLFF.

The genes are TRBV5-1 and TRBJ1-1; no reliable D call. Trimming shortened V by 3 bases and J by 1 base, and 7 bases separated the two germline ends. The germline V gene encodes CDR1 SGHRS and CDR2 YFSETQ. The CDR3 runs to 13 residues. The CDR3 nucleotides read TGCGCCAGCAGCTGGGAGACGAACACTGAAGCTTTCTTT. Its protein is CASSWETNTEAFF.

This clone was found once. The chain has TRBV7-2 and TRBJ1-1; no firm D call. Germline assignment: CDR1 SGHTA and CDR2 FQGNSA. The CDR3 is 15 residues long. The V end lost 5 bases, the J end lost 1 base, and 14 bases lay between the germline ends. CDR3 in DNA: TGTGCCAGCAGCCATCGACGGTCCCAGAACACTGAAGCTTTCTTT. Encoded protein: CASSHRRSQNTEAFF.